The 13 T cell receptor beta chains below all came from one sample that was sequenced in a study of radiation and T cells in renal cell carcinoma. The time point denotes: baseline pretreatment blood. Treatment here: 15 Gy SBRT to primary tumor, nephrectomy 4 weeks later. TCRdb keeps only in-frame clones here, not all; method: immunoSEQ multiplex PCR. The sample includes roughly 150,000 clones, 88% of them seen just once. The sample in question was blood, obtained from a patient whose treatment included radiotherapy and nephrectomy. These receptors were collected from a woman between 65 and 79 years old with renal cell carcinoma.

CDR3 coding DNA: TGCGCCAGCAGCCACCTGGGAGATACGCAGTATTTT. It translates to CASSHLGDTQYF. The genes are TRBV4-1 and TRBJ2-3; D not resolved. Trimming left V 3 bases short and J 5 bases short, with 6 bases between. This CDR3 region has 12 residues. In germline, CDR1 is MGHRA, CDR2 YSYEKL.

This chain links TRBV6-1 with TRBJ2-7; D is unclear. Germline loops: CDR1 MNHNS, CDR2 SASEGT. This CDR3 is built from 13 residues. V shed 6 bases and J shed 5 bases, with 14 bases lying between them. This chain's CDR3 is CASSWRRYDEQYF. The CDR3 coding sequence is TGTGCCAGCAGCTGGCGACGGTACGACGAGCAGTACTTC.

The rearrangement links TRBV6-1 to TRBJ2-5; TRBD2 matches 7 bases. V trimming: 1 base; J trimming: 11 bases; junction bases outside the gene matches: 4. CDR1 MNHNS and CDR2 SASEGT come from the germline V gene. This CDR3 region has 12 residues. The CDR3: CASSEVGREQYF. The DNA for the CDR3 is TGTGCCAGCAGTGAAGTAGGGAGGGAGCAGTACTTC.

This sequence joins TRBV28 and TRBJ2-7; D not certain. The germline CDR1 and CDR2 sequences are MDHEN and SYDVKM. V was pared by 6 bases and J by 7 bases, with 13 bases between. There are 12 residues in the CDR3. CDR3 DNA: TGTGCCAGCAGGACAAGTTTGGAAGAGCAGTACTTC. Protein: CASRTSLEEQYF. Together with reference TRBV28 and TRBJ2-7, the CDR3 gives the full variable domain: DVKVTQSSRYLVKRTGEKVFLECVQDMDHENMFWYRQDPGLGLRLIYFSYDVKMKEKGDIPEGYSVSREKKERFSLILESASTNQTSMYLCASRTSLEEQYFGPGTRLTVT.

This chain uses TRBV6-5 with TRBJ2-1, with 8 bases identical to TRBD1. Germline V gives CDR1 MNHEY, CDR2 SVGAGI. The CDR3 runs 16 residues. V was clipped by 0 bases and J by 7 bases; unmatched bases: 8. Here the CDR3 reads CASSYSGQGARNEQFF. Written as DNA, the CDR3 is TGTGCCAGCAGTTACTCGGGGCAGGGGGCGCGGAATGAGCAGTTCTTC.

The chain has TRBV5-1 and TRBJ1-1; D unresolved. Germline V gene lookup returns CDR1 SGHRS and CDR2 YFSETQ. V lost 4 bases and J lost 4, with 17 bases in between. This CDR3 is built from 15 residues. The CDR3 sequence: CASSLSAPSITEAFF. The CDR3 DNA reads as TGCGCCAGCAGCCTTTCGGCCCCCTCAATCACTGAAGCTTTCTTT. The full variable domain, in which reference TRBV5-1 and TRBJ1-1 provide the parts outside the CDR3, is KAGVTQTPRYLIKTRGQQVTLSCSPISGHRSVSWYQQTPGQGLQFLFEYFSETQRNKGNFPGRFSGRQFSNSRSEMNVSTLELGDSALYLCASSLSAPSITEAFFGQGTRLTVV.

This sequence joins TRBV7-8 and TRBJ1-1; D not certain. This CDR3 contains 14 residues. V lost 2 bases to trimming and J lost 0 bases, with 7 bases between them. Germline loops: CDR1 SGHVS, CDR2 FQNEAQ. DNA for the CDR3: TGTGCCAGCAGCTTATCAGTAGTGAACACTGAAGCTTTCTTT. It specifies CASSLSVVNTEAFF.

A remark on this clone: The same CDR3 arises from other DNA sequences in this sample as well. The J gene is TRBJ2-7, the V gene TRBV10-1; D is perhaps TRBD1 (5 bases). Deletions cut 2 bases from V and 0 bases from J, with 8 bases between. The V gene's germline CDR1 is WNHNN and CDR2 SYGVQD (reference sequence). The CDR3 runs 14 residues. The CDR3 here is CASSEGQPSYEQYF. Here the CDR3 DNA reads TGCGCCAGCAGTGAGGGACAACCCTCCTACGAGCAGTACTTC.

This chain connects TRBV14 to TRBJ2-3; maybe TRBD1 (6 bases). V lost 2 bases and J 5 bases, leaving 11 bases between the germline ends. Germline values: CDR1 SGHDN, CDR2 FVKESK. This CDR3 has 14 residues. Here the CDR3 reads CASSQLGAGDTQYF. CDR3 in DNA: TGTGCCAGCAGCCAACTGGGGGCCGGAGATACGCAGTATTTT.

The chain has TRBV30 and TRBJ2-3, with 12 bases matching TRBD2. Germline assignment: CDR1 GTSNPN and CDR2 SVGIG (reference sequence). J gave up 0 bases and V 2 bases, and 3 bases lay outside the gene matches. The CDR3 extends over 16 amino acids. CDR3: CAWSQLAGGSTDTQYF. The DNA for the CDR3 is TGTGCCTGGAGTCAGCTAGCGGGGGGGAGCACAGATACGCAGTATTTT. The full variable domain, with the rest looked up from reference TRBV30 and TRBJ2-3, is SQTIHQWPATLVQPVGSPLSLECTVEGTSNPNLYWYRQAAGRGLQLLFYSVGIGQISSEVPQNLSASRPQDRQFILSSKKLLLSDSGFYLCAWSQLAGGSTDTQYFGPGTRLTVL.

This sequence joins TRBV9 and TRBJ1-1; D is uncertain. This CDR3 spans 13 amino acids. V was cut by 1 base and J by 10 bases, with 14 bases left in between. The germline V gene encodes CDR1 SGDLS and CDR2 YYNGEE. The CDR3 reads CASSVRGDNVAFF. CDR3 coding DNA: TGTGCCAGCAGCGTACGCGGGGATAATGTAGCTTTCTTT.

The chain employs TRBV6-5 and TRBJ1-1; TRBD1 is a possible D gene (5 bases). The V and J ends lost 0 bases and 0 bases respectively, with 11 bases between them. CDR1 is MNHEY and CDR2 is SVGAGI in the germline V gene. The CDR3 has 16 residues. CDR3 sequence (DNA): TGTGCCAGCAGTTACTCCGCGGGGGTGGTGAACACTGAAGCTTTCTTT. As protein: CASSYSAGVVNTEAFF.

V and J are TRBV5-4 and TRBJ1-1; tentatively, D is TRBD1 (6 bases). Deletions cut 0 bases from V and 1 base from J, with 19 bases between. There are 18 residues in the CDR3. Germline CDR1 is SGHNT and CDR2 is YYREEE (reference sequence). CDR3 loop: CASSLGGALQAKNTEAFF. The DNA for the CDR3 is TGTGCCAGCAGCTTGGGGGGGGCGCTGCAGGCAAAGAACACTGAAGCTTTCTTT.